One sample yielded the 15 T cell receptor beta chains listed below, sequenced in a study of graft-versus-host responses after intestinal transplantation. TCRdb's table, derived via immunoSEQ multiplex PCR, lists solely in-frame clones and lacks some. Of more than 90,000 clones in the sample, about 92% were seen once. Their antigens remain unidentified. The sequencing here drew on unstimulated CD4+ T cells sorted from spleen or lymph node cells, taken before transplant. The receptors derive from a human donor who was the organ donor for an intestinal transplant.

The V and J genes are TRBV18 and TRBJ2-3, with D possibly being TRBD2 (6 bases). Deletions cut 7 bases from V and 2 bases from J, with 19 bases between. This CDR3 has 16 residues. Germline V gene lookup returns CDR1 KGHSH and CDR2 LQKENI. The CDR3 nucleotides read TGTGCCAGCTACCGGGATGCGTTAGCGGACACAGATACGCAGTATTTT. Its translation is CASYRDALADTDTQYF.

The chain employs TRBV5-1 and TRBJ2-7; D gene uncertain. Germline values: CDR1 SGHRS, CDR2 YFSETQ. V lost 2 bases and J 2 bases, leaving 14 bases between the germline ends. This CDR3 is built from 15 residues. As DNA, the CDR3 is TGCGCCAGCAGCTTTCCCGGAACAGAGCCCTACGAGCAGTACTTC. Encoded protein: CASSFPGTEPYEQYF.

The chain couples TRBV4-3 to TRBJ1-2; a weak D match, TRBD1 (5 bases). CDR3 length: 13 residues. Germline V gene data show CDR1 as LGHNA and CDR2 as YSLEER. V was cut by 1 base and J by 5 bases, with 8 bases left in between. The CDR3, as DNA: TGCGCCAGCAGCCAAGGAGGGGAATATGGCTACACCTTC. Translation gives CASSQGGEYGYTF.

The V and J genes are TRBV7-2 and TRBJ2-5; TRBD2 agrees at 12 bases. Trimming at V came to 10 bases and at J to 5 bases, leaving 8 bases not matched to a gene. The CDR3 runs 14 residues. The germline V gene has CDR1 SGHTA and CDR2 FQGNSA. CDR3 region: CATSSGRADETQYF. CDR3 bases: TGTGCCACTTCTAGCGGGAGGGCCGATGAGACCCAGTACTTC. Together with reference TRBV7-2 and TRBJ2-5, the CDR3 gives the full variable domain: GAGVSQSPSNKVTEKGKDVELRCDPISGHTALYWYRQSLGQGLEFLIYFQGNSAPDKSGLPSDRFSAERTGGSVSTLTIQRTQQEDSAVYLCATSSGRADETQYFGPGTRLLVL.

This clone is a singleton in its sample. The chain couples TRBV21-1 to TRBJ1-4. TRBV21-1 has pseudogene status. The CDR3 contains 17 residues. CDR3 amino acids: CASSKCRLGGYCEKLFF. In DNA, the CDR3 is TGTGCCAGCAGCAAATGCCGCCTGGGGGGTTATTGTGAAAAACTGTTTTTT.

V usage is TRBV28 and J usage is TRBJ2-7, with a possible D match to TRBD2 (5 bases). The CDR3 consists of 14 residues. V lost 8 bases and J lost 6, with 20 bases in between. Germline V gene lookup returns CDR1 MDHEN and CDR2 SYDVKM. Here the CDR3 reads CASQLAGQFPEQYF. CDR3 coding DNA: TGTGCCAGCCAGCTTGCGGGTCAATTTCCCGAGCAGTACTTC. Full variable domain (rest looked up from reference TRBV28 and TRBJ2-7): DVKVTQSSRYLVKRTGEKVFLECVQDMDHENMFWYRQDPGLGLRLIYFSYDVKMKEKGDIPEGYSVSREKKERFSLILESASTNQTSMYLCASQLAGQFPEQYFGPGTRLTVT.

This rearrangement joins TRBV6-6 to TRBJ1-4, with TRBD1 as a possible D gene (5 bases). Trimming cost V 4 bases and J 3 bases, with 12 bases left between them. CDR3 length: 15 residues. Germline V gene data show CDR1 as MNHNY and CDR2 as SVGAGI (reference sequence). CDR3 DNA: TGTGCCAGCAGTTCTCCAGGGAGGGCTAATGAAAAACTGTTTTTT. It is translated as CASSSPGRANEKLFF.

CDR3: CASSVTRTGELFF. CDR3 sequence (DNA): TGTGCCAGCTCCGTGACCCGTACCGGGGAGCTGTTTTTT. The V call is TRBV2, the J call TRBJ2-2, with no clear D. Germline V CDR1 and CDR2: SNHLY, FYNNEI. This CDR3 is built from 13 residues. V lost 8 bases and J 5 bases, leaving 12 bases between the germline ends. Variable domain in full (rest from reference TRBV2 and TRBJ2-2): EPEVTQTPSHQVTQMGQEVILRCVPISNHLYFYWYRQILGQKVEFLVSFYNNEISEKSEIFDDQFSVERPDGSNFTLKIRSTKLEDSAMYFCASSVTRTGELFFGEGSRLTVL.

The chain joins TRBV5-1 to TRBJ2-5; weak D call: TRBD2 (5 bases). Trimming took off 2 bases at V and 5 bases at J, with 10 bases between the two ends. Germline CDR1 reads SGHRS; CDR2 reads YFSETQ. This CDR3 has 13 residues. The CDR3 coding sequence is TGCGCCAGCAGCTTTGCGGGTCGGGAGACCCAGTACTTC. Encoded protein: CASSFAGRETQYF.

The chain recombines TRBV11-3 with TRBJ2-7, with D possibly being TRBD2 (5 bases). Per the germline V gene, CDR1 is SGHNT and CDR2 is YENEEA. The CDR3 consists of 15 residues. V was shortened by 5 bases and J by 2 bases, with 16 bases between the two germline ends. The CDR3 coding sequence is TGTGCCAGCAGCCCCTCGAGGACTTCCACCTACGAGCAGTACTTC. Translation gives CASSPSRTSTYEQYF.

CDR3 coding DNA: TGTGCCAGCAGTTTATGGGCAGGGCTAGCATCCGACAATGAGCAGTTCTTC. Protein: CASSLWAGLASDNEQFF. V usage is TRBV28 and J usage is TRBJ2-1; D possibly matches TRBD1 or TRBD2 (5 bases each). Germline V gene sequence: CDR1 MDHEN, CDR2 SYDVKM. The CDR3 is 17 residues long. Between the trimmed V and J ends, which lost 0 bases and 5 bases, there was a span of 17 bases.

This chain connects TRBV4-2 to TRBJ2-3; D not resolved. Per germline, CDR1 LGHNA and CDR2 YNFKEQ. The CDR3 contains 15 residues. V lost 0 bases to trimming and J lost 0 bases, with 7 bases between them. The CDR3 loop reads CASSQEMGSTDTQYF. The CDR3 coding sequence is TGTGCCAGCAGCCAAGAGATGGGCAGCACAGATACGCAGTATTTT.

The chain has TRBV2 and TRBJ1-2; 8 nucleotides line up with TRBD1. The length of the CDR3 is 16 residues. Germline V CDR1 and CDR2: SNHLY, FYNNEI. Trimming at V came to 6 bases and at J to 3 bases, leaving 12 bases not matched to a gene. This CDR3 reads CASRELRNRGYYGYTF. The CDR3 DNA follows: TGTGCCAGCAGGGAACTTCGCAACAGGGGGTACTATGGCTACACCTTC.

This chain connects TRBV6-5 to TRBJ1-1; a possible D gene is TRBD1 (6 bases). V was shortened by 8 bases and J by 6 bases, with 16 bases between the two germline ends. Germline V lookup: CDR1 MNHEY, CDR2 SVGAGI. The CDR3 runs 13 residues. The CDR3 DNA is TGTGCCAGCCGGGCAGGGGTTAGGCCTGAAGCTTTCTTT. This codes for CASRAGVRPEAFF.

The V gene is TRBV9, the J gene TRBJ2-1; 13 bases fit TRBD2. The CDR3 sequence is 15 residues long. The germline V gene encodes CDR1 SGDLS and CDR2 YYNGEE. After removal of 0 bases from V and 6 bases from J, the junction contained 0 bases not matched to a gene. DNA of the CDR3: TGTGCCAGCAGCGTAGGACTAGCGGGAGGCAATGAGCAGTTCTTC. It translates to CASSVGLAGGNEQFF.